A selection of T cell receptor beta chains follows, all from one sample in a study of shared clonotypes between healthy human individuals. Clones were read by immunoSEQ multiplex PCR, and TCRdb kept only the in-frame ones, dropping some. The sample lists about 1,800,000 clones, around 96% occurring once. Sequencing input: naive CD8+ T cells sorted from blood. All receptors come from a man younger than 35 in good health. Each CDR3 is given without its conserved first and last residue.

J gene	V gene	CDR3 protein
TRBJ2-7	TRBV5-1	ASSPWTGYEQY
TRBJ2-2	TRBV7-6	ASSQLAGGTTGELF
TRBJ2-7	TRBV7-7	ASSSTLVPPYEQY
TRBJ2-1	TRBV6-5	ASSQTFTLEQF
TRBJ2-1	TRBV10-3	AISEGLAGNEQF
TRBJ1-4	TRBV7-9	ASSLVAAPSGSEKLF
TRBJ2-5	TRBV7-7	ASSLGPASGIEETQY
TRBJ2-2	TRBV2	ASSDGGRGSLNTGELF
TRBJ2-1	TRBV5-6	ASSLALAGAYNEQF
TRBJ1-1	TRBV4-1	ASSQQALNTEAF
TRBJ2-1	TRBV2	ASSEGRVREQF
TRBJ2-7	TRBV27	ASNLAGGPSEQY
TRBJ1-1	TRBV5-6	ASGWEAF
TRBJ1-4	TRBV11-2	ASSPGDDRVGEKLF
TRBJ2-7	TRBV5-4	ASSFLGGNEQY
TRBJ2-1	TRBV5-6	ASSSPLRDSGTYNEQF
TRBJ2-1	TRBV4-1	ASSWEGGAGDEQF
TRBJ1-1	TRBV7-6	ASSRDSRWLITEAF
TRBJ1-5	TRBV6-4	ASSTNDRAYSNQPQH
TRBJ2-2	TRBV4-3	ASSQGWISGNTGELF
TRBJ2-1	TRBV4-3	ASSQDLELEQF
TRBJ2-2	TRBV27	ASSLLGAGNTGELF